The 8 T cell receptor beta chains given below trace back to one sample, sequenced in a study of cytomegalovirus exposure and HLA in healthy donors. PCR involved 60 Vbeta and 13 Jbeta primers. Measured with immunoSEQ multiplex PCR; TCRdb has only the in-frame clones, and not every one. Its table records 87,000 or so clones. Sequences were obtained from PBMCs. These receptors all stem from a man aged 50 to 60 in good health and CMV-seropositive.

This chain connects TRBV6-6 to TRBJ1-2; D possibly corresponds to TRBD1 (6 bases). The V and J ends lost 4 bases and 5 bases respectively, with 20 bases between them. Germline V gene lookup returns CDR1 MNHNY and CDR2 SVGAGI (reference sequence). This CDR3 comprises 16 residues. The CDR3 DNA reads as TGTGCCAGCAGTTCATCCTATCCGGGGGGCGTATATGGCTACACCTTC. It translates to CASSSSYPGGVYGYTF.

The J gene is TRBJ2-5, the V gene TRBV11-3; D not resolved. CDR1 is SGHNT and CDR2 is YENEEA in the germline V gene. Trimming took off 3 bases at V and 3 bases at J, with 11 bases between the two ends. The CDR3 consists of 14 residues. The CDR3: CASSFLNFEETQYF. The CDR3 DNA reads TGTGCCAGCAGCTTTCTTAACTTCGAAGAGACCCAGTACTTC.

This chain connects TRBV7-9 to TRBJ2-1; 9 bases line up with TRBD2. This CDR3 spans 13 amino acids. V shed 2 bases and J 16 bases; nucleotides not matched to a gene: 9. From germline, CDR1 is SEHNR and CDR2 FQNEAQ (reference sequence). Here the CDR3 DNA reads TGTGCCAGCAGCTTAATCGGCGGGAGGGCCTATTTCTTC. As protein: CASSLIGGRAYFF.

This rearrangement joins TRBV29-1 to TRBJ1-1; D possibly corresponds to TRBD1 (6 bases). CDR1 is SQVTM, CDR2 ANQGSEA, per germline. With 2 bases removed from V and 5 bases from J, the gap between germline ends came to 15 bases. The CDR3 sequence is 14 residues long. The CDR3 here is CSVETRQVGTEAFF. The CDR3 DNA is TGCAGCGTTGAAACCCGACAGGTTGGTACTGAAGCTTTCTTT. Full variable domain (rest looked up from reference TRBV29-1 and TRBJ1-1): SAVISQKPSRDICQRGTSLTIQCQVDSQVTMMFWYRQQPGQSLTLIATANQGSEATYESGFVIDKFPISRPNLTFSTLTVSNMSPEDSSIYLCSVETRQVGTEAFFGQGTRLTVV.

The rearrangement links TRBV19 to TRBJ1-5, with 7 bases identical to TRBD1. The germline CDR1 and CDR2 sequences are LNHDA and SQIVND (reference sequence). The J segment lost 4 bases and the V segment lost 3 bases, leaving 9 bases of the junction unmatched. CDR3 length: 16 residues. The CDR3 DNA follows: TGTGCCAGTAGTATGCGGCAGGGGGTACGTAATCAGCCCCAGCATTTT. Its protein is CASSMRQGVRNQPQHF.

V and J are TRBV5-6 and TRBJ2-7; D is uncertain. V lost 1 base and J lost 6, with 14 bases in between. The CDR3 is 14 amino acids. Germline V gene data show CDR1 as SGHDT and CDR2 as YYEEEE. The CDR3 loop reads CASSLNGASGEQYF. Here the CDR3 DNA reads TGTGCCAGCAGCTTGAACGGTGCGTCGGGCGAGCAGTACTTC.

In DNA, the CDR3 is TGCGCCAGCAGCCAAGAAATTGCGGTCAATCAGCCCCAGCATTTT. Protein sequence: CASSQEIAVNQPQHF. The chain employs TRBV4-1 and TRBJ1-5; D remains ambiguous. The V end was cut by 0 bases, the J end by 3 bases, with 9 bases between. The CDR3 sequence is 15 residues long. Looked up from germline, CDR1 is MGHRA and CDR2 is YSYEKL.

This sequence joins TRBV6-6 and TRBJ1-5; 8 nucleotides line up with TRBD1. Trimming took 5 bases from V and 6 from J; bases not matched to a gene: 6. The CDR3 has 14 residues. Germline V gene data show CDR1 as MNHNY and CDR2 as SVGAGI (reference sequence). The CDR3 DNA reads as TGTGCCAGCAGTACCCGTACAGGGGGTCAGCCCCAGCATTTT. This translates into CASSTRTGGQPQHF.